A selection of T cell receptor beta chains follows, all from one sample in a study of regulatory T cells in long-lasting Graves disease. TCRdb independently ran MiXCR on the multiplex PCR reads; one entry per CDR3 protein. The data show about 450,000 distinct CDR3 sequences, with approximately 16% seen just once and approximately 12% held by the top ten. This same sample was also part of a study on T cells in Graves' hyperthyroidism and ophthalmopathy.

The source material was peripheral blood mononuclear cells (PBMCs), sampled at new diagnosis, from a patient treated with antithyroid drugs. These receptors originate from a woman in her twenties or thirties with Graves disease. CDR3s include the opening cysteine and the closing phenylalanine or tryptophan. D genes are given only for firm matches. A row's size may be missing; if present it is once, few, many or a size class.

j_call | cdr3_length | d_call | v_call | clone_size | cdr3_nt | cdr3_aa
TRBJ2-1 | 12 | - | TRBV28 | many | TGTGCCAGCAGTTTAGGGTTAGGAAAGCAGTTCTTC | CASSLGLGKQFF
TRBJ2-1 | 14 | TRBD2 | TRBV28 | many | TGTGCCACTTATCTAGCGGGATACAACAATGAGCAGTTCTTC | CATYLAGYNNEQFF
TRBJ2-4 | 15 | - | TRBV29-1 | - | TGCAGCGCAACAACCCGATCAGGATTTAGTAACATTCAGTACTTC | CSATTRSGFSNIQYF
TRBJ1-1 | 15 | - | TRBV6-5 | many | TGTGCCAGCAGTTACCTTGGACCGAGGAACACTGAAGCTTTCTTT | CASSYLGPRNTEAFF
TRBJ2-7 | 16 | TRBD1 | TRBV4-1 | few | TGCGCCAGCAGCCCCAGGGGGCTACTTGCCAACTACGAGCAGTACTTC | CASSPRGLLANYEQYF
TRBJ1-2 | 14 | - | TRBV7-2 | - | TGTGCCAGCAGCTCGAATGGTGGTGGAGATGGCTACACCTTC | CASSSNGGGDGYTF
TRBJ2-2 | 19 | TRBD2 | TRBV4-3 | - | TGCGCCAGCAGCCAGGCGGCTAGCGGGAGGGCCCGGGCGAGTGGGGAGCTGTTTTTT | CASSQAASGRARASGELFF
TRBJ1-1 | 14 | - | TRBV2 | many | TGTGCCACCTCACGTGGCGGAATGAACACTGAAGCTTTCTTT | CATSRGGMNTEAFF
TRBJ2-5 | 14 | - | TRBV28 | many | TGTGCCAGCAGCCCCCTAGGGCCCCAAGAGACCCAGTACTTC | CASSPLGPQETQYF
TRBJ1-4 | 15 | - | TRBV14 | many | TGTGCCAGCAGCCAATACGGTGGCCCGGGCGAAAAACTGTTTTTT | CASSQYGGPGEKLFF
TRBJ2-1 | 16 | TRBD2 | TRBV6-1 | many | TGTGCCAGCAGGAGAATAGCGGGAATGGGGCAATATGAGCAGTTCTTC | CASRRIAGMGQYEQFF
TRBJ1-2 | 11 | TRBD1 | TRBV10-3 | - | TGTGCCATACAGGGGGACGGCGGCTACACCTTC | CAIQGDGGYTF
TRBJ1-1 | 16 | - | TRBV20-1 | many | TGCAGTGCTAGAATTCGTAGGACAGCCATGAACACTGAAGCTTTCTTT | CSARIRRTAMNTEAFF
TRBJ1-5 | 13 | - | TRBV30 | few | TGTGCCTGGAGTATATATAGCAATCAGCCCCAGCATTTT | CAWSIYSNQPQHF
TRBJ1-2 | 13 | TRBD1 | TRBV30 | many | TGTGCCTGGAGTCCTTCGGACAGGGGTCACATCACCTTC | CAWSPSDRGHITF
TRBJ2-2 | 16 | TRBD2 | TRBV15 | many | TGTGCCACCAGCAGAGAGGCTAGCGGGGCCACCGGGGAGCTGTTTTTT | CATSREASGATGELFF
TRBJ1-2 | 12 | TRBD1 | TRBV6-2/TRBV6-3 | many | TGTGCCACCGAAGAGGGGGCTAACGACTACACCTTC | CATEEGANDYTF
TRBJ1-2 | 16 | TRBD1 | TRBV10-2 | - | TGTGCCAGCAGTCGAGGGGACAGCCTCAGGGGCTATGGCTACACCTTC | CASSRGDSLRGYGYTF
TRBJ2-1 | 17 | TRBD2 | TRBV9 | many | TGTGCCAGCAGCGTAGCTACGGGGCTAGCGGGAGTCCATGAGCAGTTCTTC | CASSVATGLAGVHEQFF
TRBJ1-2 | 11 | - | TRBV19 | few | TGTGCCAGTAGTATAATGGGTGGCTACACCTTC | CASSIMGGYTF
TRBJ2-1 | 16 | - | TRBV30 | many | TGTGCCTGGAGTGTAAAACCGGAGTACTCCTACAATGAGCAGTTCTTC | CAWSVKPEYSYNEQFF
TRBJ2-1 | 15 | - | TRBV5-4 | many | TGTGCCAGCAGCTTCGAATGGGGCACCTACAATGAGCAGTTCTTC | CASSFEWGTYNEQFF